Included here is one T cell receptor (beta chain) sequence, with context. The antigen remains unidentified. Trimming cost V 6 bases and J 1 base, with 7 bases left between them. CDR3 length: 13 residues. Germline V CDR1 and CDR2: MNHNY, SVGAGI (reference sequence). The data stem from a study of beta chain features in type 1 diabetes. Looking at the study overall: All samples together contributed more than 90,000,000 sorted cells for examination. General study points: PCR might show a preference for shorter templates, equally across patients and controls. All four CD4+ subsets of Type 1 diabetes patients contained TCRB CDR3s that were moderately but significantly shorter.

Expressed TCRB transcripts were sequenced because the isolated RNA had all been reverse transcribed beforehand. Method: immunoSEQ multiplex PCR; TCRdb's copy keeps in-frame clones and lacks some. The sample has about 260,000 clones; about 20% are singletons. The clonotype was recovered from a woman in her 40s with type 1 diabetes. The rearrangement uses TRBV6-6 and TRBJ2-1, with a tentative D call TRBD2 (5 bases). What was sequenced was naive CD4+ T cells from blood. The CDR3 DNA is TGTGCCAGCAGGCGCGGGTCCTACAATGAGCAGTTCTTC. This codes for CASRRGSYNEQFF.